This T cell receptor beta chain was sequenced during a study of early T cells in non-severe SARS-CoV-2 infection. Individual cDNA molecules carried attached unique molecular identifiers. In TCRdb, the 5' RACE reads were re-called with MiXCR into one record per CDR3 protein. The sample carries tens of thousands of distinct CDR3 sequences, 12% recorded once. This clonotype was observed a few times. Its specificity is not known. The CDR3 totals 15 residues. Germline CDR1 is DFQATT and CDR2 is SNEGSKA (reference sequence). V was pared by 3 bases and J by 1 base, with 6 bases of the junction left unmatched. Study-level findings and limits: VDJdb-based annotation leaned toward anti-spike CD8 responses and missed private and CD4 specificities.

The clonotype originates from an adult who was a healthcare worker with PCR-confirmed SARS-CoV-2 infection or an uninfected control (not recorded which). The chain uses TRBV20-1 and TRBJ1-2, with 9 bases aligning to TRBD1. Here the sequenced sample was whole blood, taken at baseline. In nucleotides, the CDR3 is TGCAGTGCTAGCTCTACAGGGGGCCTTAACTATGGCTACACCTTC. Translation gives CSASSTGGLNYGYTF.